This T cell receptor (beta chain) stems from a study of blood T cell repertoires in COVID-19. In the study overall: The cDNA or gDNA used as material had been derived from T cells, B-cell-depleted T cells, or PBMCs.

Method: immunoSEQ multiplex PCR; TCRdb's copy keeps in-frame clones and lacks some. Here the sample spans 200,000 or so clones, approximately 86% being singletons. Specimen: peripheral blood. The TCR originated in a man aged 55 to 70 with acute or convalescent COVID-19.

The CDR3, as DNA: TGTGCCAGCAGGGCTAGCGGGGGGACAAACTACAATGAGCAGTTCTTC. This sequence encodes CASRASGGTNYNEQFF. The rearrangement joins TRBV2 to TRBJ2-1, with 11 nucleotides matching TRBD2. Germline-derived CDR1 and CDR2 are SNHLY and FYNNEI. The CDR3 is 16 residues long. The J segment lost 3 bases and the V segment lost 6 bases, leaving 7 bases of the junction unmatched.